The 10 T cell receptor beta chains below all came from one sample that was sequenced in a study of patients and donors after allogeneic stem cell transplantation. TCRdb called the RT-PCR reads again in MiXCR, with one record for every CDR3 protein. The sample records tens of thousands of distinct CDR3 sequences, around 49% being singletons. Sequencing used blood, either unsorted or a sorted T cell fraction (not recorded which). The receptors originated from a human donor who was either an allogeneic HSCT recipient or a stem cell or donor lymphocyte infusion donor (not recorded which). It is not recorded whose cells these are; they may come from a transplant donor.

This clonotype was counted between two and nine times. The chain uses TRBV6-5 and TRBJ1-5; no clear D. Per the germline V gene, CDR1 is MNHEY and CDR2 is SVGAGI. CDR3 size: 10 residues. The V gene lost 8 bases and the J gene lost 6 bases, with 5 bases spanning the gap. DNA of the CDR3: TGTGCCAGCCCGAGTCAGCCCCAGCATTTT. Protein product: CASPSQPQHF.

In this sample, this clonotype turned up a few times. This sequence joins TRBV12-3 or TRBV12-4 and TRBJ1-5, with a tentative D call TRBD1 (5 bases). Trimming removed 5 bases at V and 11 bases at J, with 13 bases between. The CDR3 runs to 12 residues. DNA of the CDR3: TGTGCCAGCAGTAACGGGGGGATTGCCCAGCATTTT. As protein: CASSNGGIAQHF.

The V gene is TRBV5-6, the J gene TRBJ2-1, with TRBD2 matching over 7 bases. The length of the CDR3 is 16 residues. Germline trimming cut 0 bases from V and 7 bases from J; bases unmatched to any gene: 10. The germline V gene has CDR1 SGHDT and CDR2 YYEEEE. CDR3 in amino acids: CASSLDLAASVNEQFF. In DNA, the CDR3 is TGTGCCAGCAGCTTGGATCTAGCGGCCTCCGTTAATGAGCAGTTCTTC.

V and J are TRBV9 and TRBJ1-6; D is uncertain. Germline CDR1 is SGDLS and CDR2 is YYNGEE. The V gene lost 3 bases and the J gene lost 7 bases, with 8 bases spanning the gap. CDR3 size: 13 residues. The DNA of the CDR3 is TGTGCCAGCAGCGACAACAGCAATTCACCCCTCCACTTT. It encodes CASSDNSNSPLHF.

V and J are TRBV12-3 or TRBV12-4 and TRBJ2-3; D may be TRBD1 or TRBD2 (6 bases each). This CDR3 is 16 amino acids long. V was cut by 7 bases and J by 0 bases, with 17 bases left in between. CDR3 in amino acids: CASTQRGAGSTDTQYF. CDR3 nucleotide sequence: TGTGCCAGCACCCAAAGGGGGGCCGGGAGCACAGATACGCAGTATTTT.

The chain carries TRBV21-1 and TRBJ1-3. TRBV21-1 has pseudogene status. The CDR3 length is 17 residues. CDR3 sequence (DNA): TGTGCCAGCAGCAAAGCGAAGCGGCTCCGATCTGGAAACACCATATATTTT. It yields the protein CASSKAKRLRSGNTIYF.

Only one count was recorded for this clonotype. The chain uses TRBV24-1 and TRBJ2-1; 9 nucleotides match TRBD1. Germline-derived CDR1 and CDR2 are KGHDR and SFDVKD. The CDR3 consists of 17 residues. The V segment lost 5 bases and the J segment 4 bases; nucleotides outside the gene matches: 11. The CDR3 sequence: CATSGIEGTGPYNEQFF. The CDR3, as DNA: TGTGCCACCAGTGGCATCGAGGGGACAGGGCCTTACAATGAGCAGTTCTTC.

In its sample, this clonotype was seen a few times. This chain joins TRBV3-1 and TRBJ1-1; the D is unclear. The V and J ends lost 2 bases and 1 base respectively, with 5 bases between them. Germline CDR1 LGHDT, CDR2 YNNKEL (reference sequence). There are 13 residues in the CDR3. CDR3 sequence: CASSQRENTEAFF. The CDR3 DNA reads TGTGCCAGCAGCCAAAGAGAGAACACTGAAGCTTTCTTT.

This chain joins TRBV7-2 and TRBJ2-1; D is unclear. The V gene's germline CDR1 is SGHTA and CDR2 FQGNSA. With 5 bases removed from V and 12 bases from J, the gap between germline ends came to 14 bases. This CDR3 has 12 residues. CDR3 amino acids: CASSRERTMQFF. The CDR3 bases are TGTGCCAGCAGCAGAGAAAGAACTATGCAGTTCTTC. The whole variable domain, remainder taken from reference TRBV7-2 and TRBJ2-1, is GAGVSQSPSNKVTEKGKDVELRCDPISGHTALYWYRQSLGQGLEFLIYFQGNSAPDKSGLPSDRFSAERTGGSVSTLTIQRTQQEDSAVYLCASSRERTMQFFGPGTRLTVL.

The count of this clonotype is one. The chain carries TRBV12-5 and TRBJ2-1; possible D gene TRBD1, 6 bases. This CDR3 contains 13 residues. Trimming shortened V by 3 bases and J by 4 bases, and 7 bases separated the two germline ends. CDR1 and CDR2 (germline): LGHNT, FRNRAP. DNA for the CDR3: TGTGCTAGTGGTTTTGGACAGTACAATGAGCAGTTCTTC. It translates to CASGFGQYNEQFF.